These T cell receptor beta chains were read from a single sample in a study of cytomegalovirus exposure and HLA in healthy donors. Sequencing was performed with immunoSEQ multiplex PCR; in TCRdb, only in-frame clones are kept and a portion is missing. Of about 130,000 clones listed, 60% to 75% are singletons. Input material: PBMCs. These receptor sequences come from a human donor in good health. Both conserved end residues are part of each CDR3. Fields, in order: J gene, clone size, D gene, V gene, CDR3 protein, CDR3 DNA. The D gene is left open where the match is weak. Only some rows state a clone size, as once, few, many or a class for expanded clones.

>TRBJ2-7|NA|TRBD1|TRBV6-5
CASSDRGRGEQYF
TGTGCCAGCAGTGACAGGGGAAGGGGCGAGCAGTACTTC
>TRBJ1-1|NA|TRBD1|TRBV28
CATSDRGRMRTEAFF
TGTGCCACCTCGGACAGGGGGCGGATGAGGACTGAAGCTTTCTTT
>TRBJ2-7|few|NA|TRBV6-1
CASSEGQAYEQYF
TGTGCCAGCAGTGAAGGACAGGCCTACGAGCAGTACTTC
>TRBJ2-3|NA|NA|TRBV28
CASSLQSGGDTQYF
TGTGCCAGCAGTTTACAGTCAGGGGGGGATACGCAGTATTTT
>TRBJ2-3|NA|NA|TRBV9
CASNSLTDTQYF
TGTGCCAGCAACAGTCTCACAGATACGCAGTATTTT
>TRBJ1-1|NA|TRBD1|TRBV28
CASSSPDRGGTEAFF
TGTGCCAGCAGTAGCCCGGACAGGGGAGGGACTGAAGCTTTCTTT
>TRBJ2-7|NA|NA|TRBV19
CASSPLGGEQYF
TGTGCCAGTAGTCCGCTGGGAGGCGAGCAGTACTTC
>TRBJ2-7|NA|TRBD1|TRBV19
CASSIGTGGGEQYF
TGTGCCAGTAGTATAGGGACAGGGGGCGGCGAGCAGTACTTC
>TRBJ2-2|NA|NA|TRBV4-1
CASSQGTGRTGELFF
TGCGCCAGCAGCCAAGGGACGGGAAGAACCGGGGAGCTGTTTTTT
>TRBJ1-1|NA|TRBD1|TRBV5-6
CASSYGTGGAGNTEAFF
TGTGCCAGCAGCTACGGGACAGGGGGCGCCGGGAACACTGAAGCTTTCTTT
>TRBJ2-5|NA|NA|TRBV5-1
CASSPGVEQYF
TGCGCCAGCAGCCCCGGAGTAGAGCAGTACTTC
>TRBJ2-3|NA|NA|TRBV10-3
CAISESSGGTDTQYF
TGTGCCATCAGTGAGTCGTCAGGGGGCACAGATACGCAGTATTTT
>TRBJ2-1|NA|NA|TRBV7-3
CASSSGPRGSSYNEQFF
TGTGCCAGCAGCTCCGGCCCTCGGGGAAGCTCCTACAATGAGCAGTTCTTC
>TRBJ2-7|NA|TRBD1|TRBV6-5
CASSPLRDSYEQYF
TGTGCCAGCAGTCCACTCCGGGACAGTTACGAGCAGTACTTC
>TRBJ2-5|NA|NA|TRBV15
CATSRVAGARQETQYF
TGTGCCACCAGCAGAGTGGCAGGGGCACGGCAAGAGACCCAGTACTTC
>TRBJ2-2|NA|TRBD2|TRBV11-2
CASSLSGITGELFF
TGTGCCAGCAGCTTAAGCGGGATCACCGGGGAGCTGTTTTTT
>TRBJ2-1|few|NA|TRBV2
CASRVESYNEQFF
TGTGCCAGCAGGGTGGAGTCCTACAATGAGCAGTTCTTC
>TRBJ2-7|NA|NA|TRBV2
CASSARVMVYEQYF
TGTGCCAGCAGTGCGAGGGTAATGGTCTACGAGCAGTACTTC
>TRBJ2-7|NA|NA|TRBV19
CASSIEGQGMSEQYF
TGTGCCAGTAGTATAGAGGGGCAGGGGATGTCCGAGCAGTACTTC
>TRBJ2-2|NA|TRBD2|TRBV28
CASRPRTSGRAGELFF
TGTGCCAGCAGGCCCCGCACTAGCGGGCGGGCCGGGGAGCTGTTTTTT
>TRBJ2-1|NA|TRBD2|TRBV2
CASSEGGTTYNEQFF
TGTGCCAGCAGTGAGGGAGGGACTACCTACAATGAGCAGTTCTTC
>TRBJ2-7|NA|TRBD2|TRBV2
CASSVGGTYEQYF
TGTGCCAGCAGTGTGGGAGGGACCTACGAGCAGTACTTC
>TRBJ2-7|NA|NA|TRBV28
CASSFGQSTYEQYF
TGTGCCAGCAGTTTTGGACAGTCGACCTACGAGCAGTACTTC
>TRBJ1-5|NA|TRBD1|TRBV28
CASSSNAGQGANQPQHF
TGTGCCAGCAGTTCAAATGCCGGACAGGGGGCAAATCAGCCCCAGCATTTT
>TRBJ1-5|NA|NA|TRBV6-6
CASSPRGQPQHF
TGTGCCAGCAGTCCGCGGGGTCAGCCCCAGCATTTT
>TRBJ2-7|NA|TRBD1|TRBV10-3
CASSQFGGQGYEQYF
TGTGCCAGTTCGCAGTTTGGAGGACAGGGATACGAGCAGTACTTC
>TRBJ1-3|few|NA|TRBV18
CASSLGRDSGNAIYF
TGTGCCAGCTCCCTTGGACGGGACTCTGGAAACGCCATATATTTT
>TRBJ2-3|NA|TRBD2|TRBV11-2
CASSFLAGESTDTQYF
TGTGCCAGCAGCTTCTTAGCGGGAGAAAGCACAGATACGCAGTATTTT
>TRBJ2-5|NA|TRBD2|TRBV25-1
CASSSAGVGLGAETQYF
TGTGCCAGCAGTTCAGCGGGAGTAGGACTAGGAGCGGAGACCCAGTACTTC
>TRBJ1-5|NA|NA|TRBV15
CATSRDRFGGPQHF
TGTGCCACCAGCAGAGATCGTTTCGGGGGGCCCCAGCATTTT
>TRBJ2-5|NA|TRBD2|TRBV7-6
CASSPGTSGSETQYF
TGTGCCAGCAGCCCCGGGACTAGCGGGTCGGAGACCCAGTACTTC
>TRBJ2-1|few|TRBD2|TRBV6-6
CASSYGLAGVGNEQFF
TGTGCCAGCAGTTACGGTTTAGCGGGAGTAGGGAATGAGCAGTTCTTC
>TRBJ2-3|NA|TRBD1|TRBV12-5
CASGLIQGAADTQYF
TGTGCTAGTGGTTTGATTCAGGGGGCAGCAGATACGCAGTATTTT
>TRBJ1-2|NA|NA|TRBV6-1
CASRRTENYGYTF
TGTGCCAGCAGGCGGACAGAAAACTATGGCTACACCTTC
>TRBJ2-7|NA|TRBD2|TRBV5-5
CASSSGLAGPESYQYF
TGTGCCAGCAGCTCGGGACTAGCGGGACCAGAGTCGTATCAGTACTTC
>TRBJ2-2|NA|NA|TRBV4-2
CASSQATGFTGELFF
TGTGCCAGCAGCCAAGCCACAGGATTCACCGGGGAGCTGTTTTTT
>TRBJ2-5|NA|TRBD1|TRBV5-4
CASGETGGVETQYF
TGTGCCAGCGGAGAGACAGGGGGCGTAGAGACCCAGTACTTC
>TRBJ2-4|NA|TRBD1|TRBV6-1
CASSSTGQGNNIQYF
TGTGCCAGCAGTTCAACGGGACAGGGTAATAACATTCAGTACTTC
>TRBJ2-5|NA|NA|TRBV6-1
CASTSGGVQETQYF
TGTGCCAGCACCTCGGGCGGGGTACAAGAGACCCAGTACTTC
>TRBJ2-3|NA|NA|TRBV21-1
CASSAGTPEMSDTQYF
TGTGCCAGCAGCGCCGGGACACCGGAGATGTCAGATACGCAGTATTTT
>TRBJ2-5|NA|TRBD1|TRBV12-5
CASGLPATGGETQYF
TGTGCTAGTGGTTTGCCGGCGACAGGGGGGGAGACCCAGTACTTC
>TRBJ2-1|NA|TRBD1|TRBV28
CASRISLGSGQGRIEQFF
TGTGCCAGCAGGATCTCTTTGGGGTCGGGACAGGGCAGAATTGAGCAGTTCTTC
>TRBJ2-7|NA|NA|TRBV28
CASSLAGTPSYEQYF
TGTGCCAGCAGTTTAGCCGGGACACCTAGCTACGAGCAGTACTTC
>TRBJ2-5|NA|NA|TRBV29-1
CSVEVGGRETQYF
TGCAGCGTTGAAGTGGGGGGGCGGGAGACCCAGTACTTC
>TRBJ2-5|NA|TRBD2|TRBV5-1
CASSLALAGTETQYF
TGCGCCAGCAGCTTGGCACTAGCGGGAACAGAGACCCAGTACTTC
>TRBJ1-1|NA|NA|TRBV12-5
CASGLGADTEAFF
TGTGCTAGTGGCTTAGGGGCGGACACTGAAGCTTTCTTT
>TRBJ2-1|NA|NA|TRBV28
CASSAYGEWLNEQFF
TGTGCCAGCAGTGCCTACGGGGAGTGGTTAAATGAGCAGTTCTTC
>TRBJ2-1|NA|NA|TRBV13
CASSLGSLYNEQFF
TGTGCCAGCAGCTTAGGGTCCCTATACAATGAGCAGTTCTTC
>TRBJ1-3|few|NA|TRBV10-3
CAIRLTGNTIYF
TGTGCCATCAGGTTAACTGGAAACACCATATATTTT
>TRBJ1-5|NA|NA|TRBV6-1
CASSEVGGLSNQPQHF
TGTGCCAGCAGTGAAGTCGGGGGTTTAAGCAATCAGCCCCAGCATTTT
>TRBJ2-3|NA|NA|TRBV6-5
CASSRDLADTQYF
TGTGCCAGCAGCAGGGATTTAGCAGATACGCAGTATTTT
>TRBJ1-4|NA|NA|TRBV6-1
CASRRGGTNEKLFF
TGTGCCAGCAGGAGAGGAGGAACTAATGAAAAACTGTTTTTT
>TRBJ2-7|NA|TRBD1|TRBV4-1
CASSPGTVLYEQYF
TGCGCCAGCAGCCCAGGGACAGTATTGTACGAGCAGTACTTC
>TRBJ2-1|NA|TRBD1|TRBV5-4
CASRLSGTGGNEQFF
TGTGCCAGCAGACTCTCCGGGACAGGGGGCAATGAGCAGTTCTTC
>TRBJ2-2|NA|TRBD2|TRBV4-1
CASSPRVAGGTGELFF
TGCGCCAGCAGCCCCCGAGTAGCGGGAGGGACCGGGGAGCTGTTTTTT
>TRBJ2-1|NA|TRBD2|TRBV5-6
CASSLGGGSWYEQFF
TGTGCCAGCAGCTTGGGGGGCGGGAGCTGGTATGAGCAGTTCTTC
>TRBJ2-1|NA|NA|TRBV28
CASRGGTSSYNEQFF
TGTGCCAGCAGGGGTGGGACTTCATCCTACAATGAGCAGTTCTTC
>TRBJ1-2|NA|TRBD1|TRBV18
CASSGPQGQVYGYTF
TGTGCCAGCTCAGGACCCCAAGGACAGGTTTATGGCTACACCTTC
>TRBJ2-7|NA|NA|TRBV7-3
CASSLTGRYGSEQYF
TGTGCCAGCAGCTTAACGGGGAGGTACGGATCCGAGCAGTACTTC
>TRBJ2-1|NA|NA|TRBV5-1
CASSLGGSYNEQFF
TGCGCCAGCAGCCTCGGCGGCTCCTACAATGAGCAGTTCTTC